This TCR beta chain was identified in a study of cytomegalovirus exposure and HLA in healthy donors. Only a few counts were recorded for this clone. Its antigen is undetermined. Whole-study results and caveats: CMV serostatus stood as the only immune exposure information on hand. Cytomegalovirus-associated status was assigned to some 160 TCR beta chains. Trimming of TCR beta V- and J-genes showed a link, identified in a later analysis, to a missense DCLRE1C variant.

CDR3 length: 15 amino acids. Germline V lookup: CDR1 SGHTA, CDR2 FQGTGA. Trimming cost V 4 bases and J 3 bases; bases outside gene matches: 3. PCR involved 60 Vbeta and 13 Jbeta primers. The data were produced by immunoSEQ multiplex PCR, yet TCRdb's version contains in-frame clones alone and is incomplete. This sample has 120,000 or so clones; approximately 68% occur once, and the top ten carry about 1.5%. This clonotype was sampled from a man aged 25 to 40 in good health and CMV-seropositive. The chain couples TRBV7-3 to TRBJ2-3, with 11 bases identical to TRBD2. The sequenced sample was PBMCs. The CDR3 spells CASSYSGRATDTQYF. In DNA, the CDR3 is TGTGCCAGCAGCTATAGCGGGAGGGCTACAGATACGCAGTATTTT.